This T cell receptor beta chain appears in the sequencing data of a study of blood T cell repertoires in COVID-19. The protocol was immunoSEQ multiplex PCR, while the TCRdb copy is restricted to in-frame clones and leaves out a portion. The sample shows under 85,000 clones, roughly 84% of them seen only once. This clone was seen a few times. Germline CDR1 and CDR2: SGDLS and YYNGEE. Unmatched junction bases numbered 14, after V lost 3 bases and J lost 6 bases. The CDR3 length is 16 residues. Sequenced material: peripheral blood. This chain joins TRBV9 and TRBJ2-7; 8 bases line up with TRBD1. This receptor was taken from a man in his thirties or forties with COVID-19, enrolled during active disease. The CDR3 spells CASSADLRTGSSEQYF. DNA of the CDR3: TGTGCCAGCAGCGCGGACCTTCGGACAGGGTCCAGCGAGCAGTACTTC.